This T cell receptor (beta chain) was sequenced in a study of monozygotic twins with inflammatory bowel disease. The CDR3 extends over 18 amino acids. Germline V gene sequence: CDR1 SGDLS, CDR2 YYNGEE. A 6-nucleotide sample barcode was carried by the UMIs, which template switching added. TCRdb re-called the 5' RACE reads; one entry per CDR3 protein, DNA not given. This sample's table has about 160,000 distinct CDR3 sequences. With regard to this clonotype: What it binds is unknown.

Notes on the study in general: There was no way to distinguish the different T cell subtypes.

This clonotype was sampled from a human donor with ulcerative colitis or Crohn's disease, or a healthy co-twin of an affected twin (not recorded which). The gene calls are TRBV9 and TRBJ2-7; as DNA is missing, the TRBD2 call by TCRdb cannot be tested. What was sequenced was blood. This CDR3 is CASSIGGGLAGVDYEQYF.